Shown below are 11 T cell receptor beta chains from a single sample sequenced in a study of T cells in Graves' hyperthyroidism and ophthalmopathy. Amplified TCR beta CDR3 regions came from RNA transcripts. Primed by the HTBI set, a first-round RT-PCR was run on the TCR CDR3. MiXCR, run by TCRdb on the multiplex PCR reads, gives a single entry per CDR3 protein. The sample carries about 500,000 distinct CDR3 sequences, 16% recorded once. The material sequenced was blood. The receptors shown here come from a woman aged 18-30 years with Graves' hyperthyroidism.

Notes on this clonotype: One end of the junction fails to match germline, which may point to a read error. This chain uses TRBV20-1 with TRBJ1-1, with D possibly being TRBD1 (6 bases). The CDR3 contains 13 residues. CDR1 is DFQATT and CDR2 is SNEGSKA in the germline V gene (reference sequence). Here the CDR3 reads CSAAIQGSLGGIF. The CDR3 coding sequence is TGCAGTGCTGCCATACAGGGTTCTTTGGGCGGCATCTTT.

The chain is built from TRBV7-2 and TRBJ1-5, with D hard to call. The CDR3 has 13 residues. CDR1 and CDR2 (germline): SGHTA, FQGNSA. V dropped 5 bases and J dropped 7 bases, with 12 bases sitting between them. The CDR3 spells CASSLRVYQPQHF. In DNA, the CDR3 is TGTGCCAGCAGCCTCCGGGTATACCAGCCCCAGCATTTT.

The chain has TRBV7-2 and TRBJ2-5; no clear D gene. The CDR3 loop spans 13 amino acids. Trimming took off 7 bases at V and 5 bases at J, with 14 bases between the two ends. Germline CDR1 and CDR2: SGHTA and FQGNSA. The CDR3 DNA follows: TGTGCCAGCAAGCACTCAGCCCGGGAGACCCAGTACTTC. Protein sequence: CASKHSARETQYF.

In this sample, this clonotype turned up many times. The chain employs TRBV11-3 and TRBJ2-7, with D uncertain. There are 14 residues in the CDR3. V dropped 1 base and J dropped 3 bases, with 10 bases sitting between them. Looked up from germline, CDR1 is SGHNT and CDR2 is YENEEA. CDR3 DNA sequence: TGTGCCAGCAGCTTAGTGCGGTCTGTCTACGAGCAGTACTTC. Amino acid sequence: CASSLVRSVYEQYF.

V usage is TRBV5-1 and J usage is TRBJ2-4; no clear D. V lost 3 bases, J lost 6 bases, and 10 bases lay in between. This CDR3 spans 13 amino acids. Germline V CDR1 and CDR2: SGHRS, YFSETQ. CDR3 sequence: CASSSRLGNIQYF. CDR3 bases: TGCGCCAGCAGCTCCAGGTTGGGAAACATTCAGTACTTC.

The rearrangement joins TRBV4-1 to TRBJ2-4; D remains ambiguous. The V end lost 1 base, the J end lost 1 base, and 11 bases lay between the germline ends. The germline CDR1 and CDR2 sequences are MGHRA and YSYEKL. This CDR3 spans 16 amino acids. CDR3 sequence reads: CASSQAIPEAKNIQYF. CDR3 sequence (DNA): TGCGCCAGCAGCCAAGCAATACCTGAGGCCAAAAACATTCAGTACTTC.

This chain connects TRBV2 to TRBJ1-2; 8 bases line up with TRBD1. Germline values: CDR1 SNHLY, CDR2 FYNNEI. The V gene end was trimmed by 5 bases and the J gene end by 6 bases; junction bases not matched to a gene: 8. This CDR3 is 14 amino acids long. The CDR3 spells CASSKDREFDGYTF. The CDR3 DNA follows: TGTGCCAGCAGTAAGGACAGGGAGTTCGATGGCTACACCTTC.

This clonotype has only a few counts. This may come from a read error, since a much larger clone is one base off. The DNA for the CDR3 is TGTGCCAGCAGACACCTCGGTGAGACCCCGTACTTC. Translating it yields CASRHLGETPYF. This chain links TRBV3-1 with TRBJ2-5; the D is unclear. CDR1 is LGHDT and CDR2 is YNNKEL in the germline V gene (reference sequence). The length of the CDR3 is 12 residues.

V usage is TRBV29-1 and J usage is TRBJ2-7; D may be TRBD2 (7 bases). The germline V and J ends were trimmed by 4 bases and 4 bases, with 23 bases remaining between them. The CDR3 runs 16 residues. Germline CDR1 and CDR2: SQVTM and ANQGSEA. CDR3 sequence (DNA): TGCAGCGTTGCCGGGGGGATGTCATCAGGGGAGTACGAGCAGTACTTC. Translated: CSVAGGMSSGEYEQYF.

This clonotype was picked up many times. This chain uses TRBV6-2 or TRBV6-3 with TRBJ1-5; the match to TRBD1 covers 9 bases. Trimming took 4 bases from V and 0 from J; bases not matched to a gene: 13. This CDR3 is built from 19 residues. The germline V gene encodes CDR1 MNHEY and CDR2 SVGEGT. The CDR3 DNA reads TGTGCCAGCAGTTCCCCCCACGGACAGGGGATCTATAGCAATCAGCCCCAGCATTTT. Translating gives CASSSPHGQGIYSNQPQHF.

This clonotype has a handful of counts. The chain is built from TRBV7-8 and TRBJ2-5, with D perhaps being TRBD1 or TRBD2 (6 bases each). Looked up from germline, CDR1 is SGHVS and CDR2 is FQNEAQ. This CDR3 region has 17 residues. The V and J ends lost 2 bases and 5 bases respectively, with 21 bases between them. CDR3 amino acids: CASSLLVRGDGGETQYF. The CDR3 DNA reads TGTGCCAGCAGCTTATTGGTTAGGGGGGACGGAGGGGAGACCCAGTACTTC.